The rows below give T cell receptor beta chains drawn from one sample of a study of cytomegalovirus exposure and HLA in healthy donors. The table came from immunoSEQ multiplex PCR; TCRdb's copy has only in-frame clones and leaves some out. This sample yields around 190,000 clones, of which around 77% are seen a single time; just under 3% belongs to the top ten. Source material: PBMCs. The receptors derive from a woman in her twenties or thirties in good health and CMV-seronegative. Both conserved end residues are part of each CDR3. The order of the fields is CDR3 protein, CDR3 DNA, clone size, D gene, J gene, V gene. The D gene is left open where the match is weak. A clone size is listed for some rows: how often the clone was seen (once, few, many), or a class if it is expanded.

CASSAGRRNSPLHF,TGTGCCAGCAGCGCGGGACGGAGAAATTCACCCCTCCACTTT,.,.,TRBJ1-6,TRBV7-3
CSVLRTSSGELFF,TGCAGCGTCCTTCGGACTAGCTCCGGGGAGCTGTTTTTT,once,TRBD2,TRBJ2-2,TRBV29-1
CAISEWGGQSEKLFF,TGTGCCATCAGTGAATGGGGGGGCCAAAGTGAAAAACTGTTTTTT,.,.,TRBJ1-4,TRBV10-3
CASSPRDITEAFF,TGTGCCAGCAGCCCCCGGGACATCACTGAAGCTTTCTTT,.,.,TRBJ1-1,TRBV13
CASSDPGTGVYEQYF,TGTGCCAGCAGTGACCCCGGGACAGGGGTCTACGAGCAGTACTTC,.,TRBD1,TRBJ2-7,TRBV6-1
CASSPGTGVTQPQHF,TGTGCCAGCAGCCCCGGGACAGGGGTGACTCAGCCCCAGCATTTT,.,TRBD1,TRBJ1-5,TRBV7-6
CASSEGTPINYGYTF,TGTGCCAGCAGTGAAGGGACACCAATTAACTATGGCTACACCTTC,once,.,TRBJ1-2,TRBV2
CASSLGASTDTQYF,TGCGCCAGCAGTTTGGGGGCGTCGACAGATACGCAGTATTTT,.,.,TRBJ2-3,TRBV5-1
CASSLAWGGPYEQYF,TGCGCCAGCAGCTTGGCCTGGGGGGGCCCCTACGAGCAGTACTTC,.,.,TRBJ2-7,TRBV5-1
CASSHDRGEAFF,TGTGCCAGCAGCCATGACAGGGGAGAAGCTTTCTTT,.,TRBD1,TRBJ1-1,TRBV7-9
CASSFDRGQDTQYF,TGTGCCAGCAGTTTTGACAGGGGCCAAGATACGCAGTATTTT,.,TRBD1,TRBJ2-3,TRBV6-5
CASSFQGAGETQYF,TGTGCCAGCAGTTTTCAGGGGGCTGGGGAGACCCAGTACTTC,.,TRBD1,TRBJ2-5,TRBV27
CASSSSGTGGASPPGDNQPQHF,TGTGCCAGCAGTTCGAGCGGGACAGGGGGCGCGAGCCCCCCGGGCGACAATCAGCCCCAGCATTTT,.,TRBD1,TRBJ1-5,TRBV7-7
CASSLGGDQPQHF,TGTGCCAGCAGCCTCGGAGGGGATCAGCCCCAGCATTTT,.,.,TRBJ1-5,TRBV5-4
CASKRSLAGGYGYTF,TGTGCCAGTAAACGATCCCTCGCAGGGGGCTATGGCTACACCTTC,.,TRBD1,TRBJ1-2,TRBV19
CASSLSSALLDEQFF,TGTGCCAGCAGTTTATCTAGCGCTCTTTTGGATGAGCAGTTCTTC,.,.,TRBJ2-1,TRBV28
CASSQPHRGANEQFF,TGTGCCAGCAGCCAACCACACCGTGGAGCTAATGAGCAGTTCTTC,.,.,TRBJ2-1,TRBV4-2
CASRAGGNYGYTF,TGTGCCAGCAGGGCAGGGGGAAACTATGGCTACACCTTC,once,TRBD1,TRBJ1-2,TRBV2
CASSLRRETQYF,TGTGCCAGCAGCTTACGGAGAGAGACCCAGTACTTC,.,.,TRBJ2-5,TRBV7-2
CSVPGGQETQYF,TGCAGCGTTCCGGGGGGACAAGAGACCCAGTACTTC,few,TRBD2,TRBJ2-5,TRBV29-1
CASSQVQGSNQPQHF,TGCGCCAGCAGCCAAGTACAGGGAAGCAATCAGCCCCAGCATTTT,few,.,TRBJ1-5,TRBV4-1
CSVEKTSTDTQYF,TGCAGCGTTGAGAAGACTAGCACAGATACGCAGTATTTT,.,.,TRBJ2-3,TRBV29-1